Presented here are 17 T cell receptor beta chains from one specimen sequenced in a study of blood T cell repertoires in COVID-19. Libraries were prepared by immunoSEQ multiplex PCR; TCRdb keeps only in-frame clonotypes and omits some of them. The data show 130,000 to 150,000 clones, roughly 80% seen once. Sequences were obtained from peripheral blood. The receptors were gathered from a woman over 75 with acute or convalescent COVID-19.

The chain has TRBV5-1 and TRBJ2-1; 9 bases are shared with TRBD2. With 3 bases clipped from V and 6 bases from J, the junction kept 7 bases outside the gene matches. The CDR3 has 15 residues. CDR1 SGHRS and CDR2 YFSETQ come from the germline V gene. CDR3 loop: CASSWGAGGINEQFF. Written as DNA, the CDR3 is TGCGCCAGCAGCTGGGGAGCGGGGGGCATCAATGAGCAGTTCTTC.

V is TRBV3-1 (or the pseudogene TRBV3-2) and J is TRBJ1-1; possible D gene TRBD1, 6 bases. The V end lost 4 bases, the J end lost 4 bases, and 10 bases lay between the germline ends. Per germline, CDR1 LGHDT and CDR2 YNNKEL (reference sequence). The length of the CDR3 is 13 residues. This chain's CDR3 is CASSLTGGTEAFF. DNA of the CDR3: TGTGCCAGCAGCCTGACAGGCGGCACTGAAGCTTTCTTT.

This chain links TRBV18 with TRBJ2-4; 7 bases are a match to TRBD1. The CDR3 sequence is 17 residues long. Germline values: CDR1 KGHSH, CDR2 LQKENI. Trimming took 0 bases from V and 0 from J; bases not matched to a gene: 5. The CDR3 DNA reads TGTGCCAGCTCACCACCTCGGACAGGCCTAGCCAAAAACATTCAGTACTTC. Translated: CASSPPRTGLAKNIQYF.

This clone was detected only once. The chain has TRBV15 and TRBJ2-6; the D gene is possibly TRBD1 (6 bases). V lost 5 bases and J 0 bases, leaving 20 bases between the germline ends. Germline loops: CDR1 LNHNV, CDR2 YYDKDF (reference sequence). The CDR3 consists of 19 residues. CDR3 sequence reads: CATSGYRARSSSGANVLTF. The CDR3 DNA follows: TGTGCCACCAGCGGCTACAGGGCCAGATCAAGCTCTGGGGCCAACGTCCTGACTTTC.

This chain connects TRBV20-1 to TRBJ2-5, with 9 bases fitting TRBD2. Looked up from germline, CDR1 is DFQATT and CDR2 is SNEGSKA (reference sequence). With 3 bases clipped from V and 5 bases from J, the junction kept 4 bases outside the gene matches. There are 13 residues in the CDR3. As DNA, the CDR3 is TGCAGTGCTAGTCTGCGGGGGGGCGAGACCCAGTACTTC. Translated: CSASLRGGETQYF.

This chain links TRBV5-6 with TRBJ1-2; possibly TRBD1 for D (5 bases). V was cut by 5 bases and J by 1 base, with 15 bases left in between. Germline loops: CDR1 SGHDT, CDR2 YYEEEE. The CDR3 runs to 15 residues. The CDR3 DNA is TGTGCCAGCAGTTCATCGGGGGGGATTAACTATGGCTACACCTTC. Its protein is CASSSSGGINYGYTF.

The rearrangement uses TRBV18 and TRBJ1-2; a weak D match, TRBD1 (5 bases). With 2 bases removed from V and 4 bases from J, the gap between germline ends came to 14 bases. Germline assignment: CDR1 KGHSH and CDR2 LQKENI. This CDR3 comprises 15 residues. The CDR3 sequence is CASSPSRELGYGYTF. As DNA, the CDR3 is TGTGCCAGCTCACCAAGCAGGGAATTAGGCTATGGCTACACCTTC.

This clone showed up just once. The chain combines TRBV19 with TRBJ2-6, with D hard to call. The germline V gene has CDR1 LNHDA and CDR2 SQIVND (reference sequence). CDR3 length: 13 amino acids. The V and J ends lost 4 bases and 1 base respectively, with 2 bases between them. The DNA of the CDR3 is TGTGCCAGTAGTACATCTGGGGCCAACGTCCTGACTTTC. Encoded protein: CASSTSGANVLTF.

This chain uses TRBV6-5 with TRBJ1-6; TRBD1 agrees at 7 bases. CDR1 MNHEY and CDR2 SVGAGI come from the germline V gene. With 2 bases clipped from V and 9 bases from J, the junction kept 7 bases outside the gene matches. CDR3 length: 15 residues. This CDR3 is CASSYRKGAGSPLHF. The CDR3 bases are TGTGCCAGCAGTTACCGGAAGGGGGCCGGTTCACCCCTCCACTTT.

This clone was seen just once. This chain connects TRBV6-6 to TRBJ1-2; 7 bases map to TRBD1. This CDR3 is built from 14 residues. Germline V gene lookup returns CDR1 MNHNY and CDR2 SVGAGI (reference sequence). The ends lost 2 bases at V and 6 bases at J; junction bases unmatched: 6. DNA of the CDR3: TGTGCCAGCAGTTACCTAGACAGGGAGGATGGCTACACCTTC. Its translation: CASSYLDREDGYTF.

The rearrangement links TRBV5-4 to TRBJ1-1, with TRBD1 matching over 8 bases. In germline, CDR1 is SGHNT, CDR2 YYREEE (reference sequence). V was clipped by 3 bases and J by 11 bases; unmatched bases: 9. The CDR3 is made up of 13 amino acids. CDR3 sequence: CASSSRGQVKAFF. The CDR3 coding sequence is TGTGCCAGCAGCTCTCGGGGACAGGTGAAGGCTTTCTTT.

This chain connects TRBV24-1 to TRBJ2-5, with D tentatively TRBD1 (6 bases). V was pared by 4 bases and J by 5 bases, with 13 bases between. Germline assignment: CDR1 KGHDR and CDR2 SFDVKD. This CDR3 is built from 14 residues. CDR3 DNA sequence: TGTGCCACCAGTGACTCCAGGGGTCGGGAGACCCAGTACTTC. It specifies CATSDSRGRETQYF.

This sequence joins TRBV19 and TRBJ1-1; D remains unclear. V shed 10 bases and J shed 7 bases, with 16 bases lying between them. CDR1 and CDR2 from the germline V gene are LNHDA and SQIVND (reference sequence). This CDR3 has 12 amino acids. The CDR3 DNA reads TGTGCCACCCTGGGGAGGTTTAATGAAGCTTTCTTT. Translated, it gives CATLGRFNEAFF.

The chain couples TRBV6-5 to TRBJ1-4; D remains ambiguous. This CDR3 comprises 15 residues. With 6 bases removed from V and 3 bases from J, the gap between germline ends came to 14 bases. Germline CDR1 reads MNHEY; CDR2 reads SVGAGI. In DNA form, the CDR3 reads TGTGCCAGCAGATCTGGCGGGAGGGCTAATGAAAAACTGTTTTTT. This codes for CASRSGGRANEKLFF.

This chain links TRBV23-1 with TRBJ1-1, with D possibly matching TRBD1 (6 bases). TRBV23-1 is sorted into the ORF group, with uncertain function. CDR3 length: 17 residues. CDR3 region: CAGSWGRGSPFRTEAFF. CDR3 coding DNA: TGCGCGGGAAGTTGGGGCAGGGGTTCACCCTTTCGGACTGAAGCTTTCTTT.

There are a few counts of this clone. The V gene is TRBV6-5, the J gene TRBJ1-2; D not resolved. The CDR3 runs 12 residues. Trimming cost V 7 bases and J 8 bases, with 14 bases left between them. Germline V CDR1 and CDR2: MNHEY, SVGAGI. CDR3 bases: TGTGCCAGCATTTCGGGCGCGGGGGGCTACACCTTC. Protein: CASISGAGGYTF.

The V gene is TRBV20-1, the J gene TRBJ1-2; the D is unclear. Trimming shortened V by 3 bases and J by 4 bases, and 15 bases separated the two germline ends. This CDR3 comprises 14 residues. Germline V CDR1 and CDR2: DFQATT, SNEGSKA (reference sequence). CDR3: CSASTAEVFYGYTF. CDR3 DNA: TGCAGTGCTAGTACGGCAGAGGTGTTCTATGGCTACACCTTC.